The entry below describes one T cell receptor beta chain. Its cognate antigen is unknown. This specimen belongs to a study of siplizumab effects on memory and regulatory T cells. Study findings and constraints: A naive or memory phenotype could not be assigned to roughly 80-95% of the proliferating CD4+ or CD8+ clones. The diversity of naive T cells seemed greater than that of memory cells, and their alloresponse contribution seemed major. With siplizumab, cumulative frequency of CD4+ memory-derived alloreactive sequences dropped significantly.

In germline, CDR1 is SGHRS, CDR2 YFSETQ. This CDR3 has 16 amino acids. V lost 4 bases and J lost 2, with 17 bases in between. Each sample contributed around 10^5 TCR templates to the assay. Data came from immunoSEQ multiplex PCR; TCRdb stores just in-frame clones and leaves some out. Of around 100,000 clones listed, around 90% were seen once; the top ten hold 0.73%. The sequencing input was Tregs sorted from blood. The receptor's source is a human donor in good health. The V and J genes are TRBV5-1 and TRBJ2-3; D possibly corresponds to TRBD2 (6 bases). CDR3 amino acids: CASSQGGAALTDTQYF. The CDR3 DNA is TGCGCCAGCAGCCAAGGAGGGGCGGCCCTCACAGATACGCAGTATTTT. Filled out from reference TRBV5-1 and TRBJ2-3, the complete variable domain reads KAGVTQTPRYLIKTRGQQVTLSCSPISGHRSVSWYQQTPGQGLQFLFEYFSETQRNKGNFPGRFSGRQFSNSRSEMNVSTLELGDSALYLCASSQGGAALTDTQYFGPGTRLTVL.